The rows below give T cell receptor beta chains drawn from one sample of a study of CD8+ T cells in alopecia areata. The data were produced by immunoSEQ multiplex PCR, yet TCRdb's version contains in-frame clones alone and is incomplete. Of roughly 250,000 clones in the sample, roughly 69% were seen once. The sample here was CD4+ T cells sorted from blood, taken at week 0. These receptor sequences come from a human donor with alopecia areata. CDR3s leave out the opening cysteine and the closing phenylalanine or tryptophan. Only some rows state a clone size, as once, few, many or a class for expanded clones.

v_gene: TRBV9; j_gene: TRBJ2-1; abundance: -; CDR3aa: ASSATPTGPEQF
v_gene: TRBV27; j_gene: TRBJ2-3; abundance: few; CDR3aa: ASSPGQGTDTQY
v_gene: TRBV6-6; j_gene: TRBJ2-2; abundance: once; CDR3aa: ASRGGTGELF
v_gene: TRBV5-1; j_gene: TRBJ1-6; abundance: -; CDR3aa: ASSPRSSSYNSPLH
v_gene: TRBV10-3; j_gene: TRBJ2-1; abundance: few; CDR3aa: ASLDRRNEQF
v_gene: TRBV5-6; j_gene: TRBJ1-1; abundance: -; CDR3aa: ASSLAGRGWSEAF
v_gene: TRBV2; j_gene: TRBJ2-5; abundance: few; CDR3aa: ASKSGDPETQY
v_gene: TRBV29-1; j_gene: TRBJ1-5; abundance: -; CDR3aa: SVRLSGNQPQH
v_gene: TRBV18; j_gene: TRBJ2-1; abundance: few; CDR3aa: ASSDYGGAYNEQF
v_gene: TRBV29-1; j_gene: TRBJ2-7; abundance: few; CDR3aa: SVKAGVGYEQY
v_gene: TRBV29-1; j_gene: TRBJ2-5; abundance: -; CDR3aa: SAHDRGETQY
v_gene: TRBV7-2; j_gene: TRBJ2-5; abundance: -; CDR3aa: ASSSKQIRETQY
v_gene: TRBV5-1; j_gene: TRBJ2-7; abundance: -; CDR3aa: ASRPGGAYSYEQY
v_gene: TRBV4-3; j_gene: TRBJ2-3; abundance: -; CDR3aa: ASSRSGDDTDTQY
v_gene: TRBV20-1; j_gene: TRBJ2-1; abundance: -; CDR3aa: SARRSDGKF
v_gene: TRBV30; j_gene: TRBJ2-1; abundance: -; CDR3aa: AWTNGHLLVGNEQF
v_gene: TRBV6-5; j_gene: TRBJ1-1; abundance: -; CDR3aa: ASSPGPKSEAF
v_gene: TRBV6-5; j_gene: TRBJ1-1; abundance: few; CDR3aa: ASIATGDTEAF
v_gene: TRBV30; j_gene: TRBJ1-1; abundance: -; CDR3aa: AWDRAGNTEAF
v_gene: TRBV30; j_gene: TRBJ2-2; abundance: -; CDR3aa: AWSGGQVAGELF
v_gene: TRBV5-6; j_gene: TRBJ2-4; abundance: -; CDR3aa: ASSLAPSMVIQY
v_gene: TRBV5-4; j_gene: TRBJ2-1; abundance: -; CDR3aa: ASSLARDRDYNEQF
v_gene: TRBV7-3; j_gene: TRBJ1-6; abundance: few; CDR3aa: ASSLGTENSPLH
v_gene: TRBV30; j_gene: TRBJ1-2; abundance: -; CDR3aa: AWSPTGTYGYT
v_gene: TRBV5-1; j_gene: TRBJ1-5; abundance: -; CDR3aa: ASARQSNQPQH
v_gene: TRBV27; j_gene: TRBJ2-1; abundance: -; CDR3aa: ASSLRGRVRDTYNEQF
v_gene: TRBV6-5; j_gene: TRBJ2-2; abundance: -; CDR3aa: ASSRTGINTGELF
v_gene: TRBV2; j_gene: TRBJ1-6; abundance: -; CDR3aa: ASSGSNSPLH
v_gene: TRBV5-1; j_gene: TRBJ2-3; abundance: -; CDR3aa: ASSQRADTQY
v_gene: TRBV29-1; j_gene: TRBJ2-1; abundance: -; CDR3aa: SVEVGTGYNEQF
v_gene: TRBV2; j_gene: TRBJ2-4; abundance: -; CDR3aa: ASSGTGGIQY
v_gene: TRBV29-1; j_gene: TRBJ2-5; abundance: -; CDR3aa: SVEDGGIETQY
v_gene: TRBV6-5; j_gene: TRBJ1-2; abundance: few; CDR3aa: ASREAPGYGYT
v_gene: TRBV6-5; j_gene: TRBJ2-7; abundance: -; CDR3aa: ASSPRTGLGKQY
v_gene: TRBV7-8; j_gene: TRBJ2-5; abundance: -; CDR3aa: ASSWGTSGLPGAQY
v_gene: TRBV18; j_gene: TRBJ2-2; abundance: few; CDR3aa: ASSSVSNRGGKNTGELF
v_gene: TRBV11-2; j_gene: TRBJ2-7; abundance: few; CDR3aa: ASMQLGLIEQY
v_gene: TRBV9; j_gene: TRBJ2-1; abundance: few; CDR3aa: ASSPQTDETYNEQF
v_gene: TRBV23-1; j_gene: TRBJ2-3; abundance: few; CDR3aa: ASRRDGLRDTQY
v_gene: TRBV6-6; j_gene: TRBJ2-7; abundance: few; CDR3aa: ASMSTYEQY
v_gene: TRBV5-1; j_gene: TRBJ2-7; abundance: few; CDR3aa: ASSEVPNWGDEQY
v_gene: TRBV7-6; j_gene: TRBJ2-3; abundance: -; CDR3aa: ASSNRADTQY
v_gene: TRBV7-9; j_gene: TRBJ2-7; abundance: -; CDR3aa: ASSHRGGDEQY
v_gene: TRBV2; j_gene: TRBJ2-4; abundance: -; CDR3aa: ASSAPSRVTGEY
v_gene: TRBV7-2; j_gene: TRBJ2-5; abundance: -; CDR3aa: ASSFTAGNGETQY
v_gene: TRBV2; j_gene: TRBJ2-5; abundance: -; CDR3aa: ASRSDRVGQETQY
v_gene: TRBV5-1; j_gene: TRBJ1-2; abundance: -; CDR3aa: ASRADRNYGYT
v_gene: TRBV5-1; j_gene: TRBJ1-1; abundance: -; CDR3aa: ASSFFGTGTNTEAF
v_gene: TRBV25-1; j_gene: TRBJ2-1; abundance: -; CDR3aa: ASSGPPGTGAYNEQF
v_gene: TRBV9; j_gene: TRBJ2-3; abundance: -; CDR3aa: ASSVGAGGAQY
v_gene: TRBV29-1; j_gene: TRBJ2-5; abundance: -; CDR3aa: SVVPGYQETQY
v_gene: TRBV30; j_gene: TRBJ1-1; abundance: -; CDR3aa: AWSDGGSF
v_gene: TRBV29-1; j_gene: TRBJ2-3; abundance: -; CDR3aa: SGAGGATDTQY
v_gene: TRBV30; j_gene: TRBJ1-6; abundance: -; CDR3aa: AWSRQGGSPLH